This T cell receptor (beta chain) derives from a study of graft-versus-host responses after intestinal transplantation (dated by TCRdb to the early 2020s). Context from the whole study: Recipients received multivisceral, liver-intestinal, or isolated intestinal transplants. After intestinal transplantation, graft-versus-host and host-versus-graft alloreactive T cell clones were followed in the graft, circulation and bone marrow using bulk TCR-beta CDR3 sequencing. Rather than going through the commercial service, samples from a few later patients were sequenced in-house on an Illumina MiSeq and processed with MiXCR. Alloreactive clones were identified by sequencing pre-transplant mixed lymphocyte reaction products and comparing these products with unstimulated pre-transplant donor and recipient T cells. Every recipient was given anti-thymocyte globulin induction, then maintenance tacrolimus and steroids for approximately 3 years. The cohort enrolled 24 intestinal transplant recipients, one of whom was a retransplant, and a few patients without pretransplant specimens were excluded. Donor T cell macrochimerism was defined as a peak of at least 4% donor T cells among recipient peripheral blood mononuclear cells. Results and caveats for the whole study, not just this receptor: Conclusions were limited by the relatively low number and heterogeneity of intestinal transplant patients. GvH clones were detected in recipient bone marrow, and some of these GvH clones were observed earlier in ileal mucosa or blood, consistent with an intestinal mucosal origin. Patients with donor T cell macrochimerism had high GvH to HvG T cell clonal ratios in their allografts. Peak levels of circulating GvH clones were associated with declines in HvG clones early after transplant.

This clone has only a few counts. Its antigen is not yet known. Per-base quality was not reported, and no clone a single base away is much larger than it. Library method: the immunoSEQ multiplex PCR assay. High-throughput TCR-beta CDR3 sequencing of genomic DNA from most patients was performed by Adaptive Biotechnologies. The study's own analysis went as follows. Adaptive's ImmunoSEQ software was the source of the TCR sequencing data for 18 patients, while a few other patients were processed with MiXCR and VDJtools. CDR3 nucleotide sequences shared by donor and recipient were removed because the origin of these sequences could not be assigned. Alloreactive clones required at least 2-fold expansion over unstimulated cells and minimum CFSE-low frequency of 0.002% (template counts) or 0.001% (read counts). Clones were considered mappable if detected in sequenced pre-transplant spleen, lymph node, or MLR CFSE-low populations of the donor or recipient. The cumulative frequency of alloreactive clones was calculated as a percentage of all sequences, weighted by copy number. Here the immuneACCESS table is served through TCRdb, limited to in-frame sequences with V and J called. Missing clones are a known gap in these copies; in checked studies unresolved V genes cover under half, and the rest lacks a known reason. V, J and clone size are those of that table, while D and trimming were read from the DNA. The sample table holds 30,000 to 45,000 clones, of which around 83% were seen once. The ten largest clones capture 3.5% to 4.5% of the sample.

Blood samples were collected up to 4 times in the first month after transplant and then at least monthly when available. At the junction V is shortened by 3 bases and J by 2 bases, with 12 bases in between. The CDR3, cysteine through phenylalanine, is 15 amino acids long. Only CDR3 DNA is held: 45 bases, read in frame from base 1. CDR1 is given as MDHEN and CDR2 as SYDVKM, both from the germline V gene. This receptor was obtained from a human patient who received an intestinal transplant, so some T cells may come from the graft donor. Specimen: PBMCs, collected about 38 months after transplant. This chain joins TRBV28 to TRBJ2-3, with a weak D call of TRBD1 (5 bases match). The CDR3 amino acid sequence is: CASSFRDGFTDTQYF. DNA sequence: TGTGCCAGCAGTTTCAGGGATGGGTTCACAGATACGCAGTATTTT.